What follows are 15 T cell receptor beta chains derived from one specimen sequenced in a study of T cell responses to AZD1222 COVID-19 vaccine. Method: immunoSEQ multiplex PCR; TCRdb's copy keeps in-frame clones and lacks some. The table has about 150,000 clones, around 92% seen once. Sequencing was performed on peripheral blood, taken on day 0 of AZD1222 vaccination. The receptors shown here come from an adult in good health.

The CDR3 reads CASSETGNYNSPLHF. The CDR3 DNA sequence: TGTGCCAGTAGCGAGACAGGGAACTATAATTCACCCCTCCACTTT. V and J are TRBV19 and TRBJ1-6; 7 nucleotides agree with TRBD1. Germline-derived CDR1 and CDR2 are LNHDA and SQIVND (reference sequence). CDR3 size: 15 residues. The J segment lost 3 bases and the V segment lost 6 bases, leaving 5 bases of the junction unmatched. Full variable domain (outside the CDR3, taken from reference TRBV19 and TRBJ1-6): DGGITQSPKYLFRKEGQNVTLSCEQNLNHDAMYWYRQDPGQGLRLIYYSQIVNDFQKGDIAEGYSVSREKKESFPLTVTSAQKNPTAFYLCASSETGNYNSPLHFGNGTRLTVT.

This chain connects TRBV2 to TRBJ2-1, with D possibly matching TRBD2 (5 bases). V lost 5 bases and J lost 3, with 17 bases in between. Germline-derived CDR1 and CDR2 are SNHLY and FYNNEI. The CDR3 extends over 16 amino acids. The chain's CDR3 is CASSSTGGRIYNEQFF. As DNA, the CDR3 is TGTGCCAGCAGTTCCACGGGTGGGAGAATCTACAATGAGCAGTTCTTC.

V and J are TRBV19 and TRBJ1-1, with D perhaps matching TRBD1 (5 bases). The CDR3 extends over 12 amino acids. Germline CDR1 LNHDA, CDR2 SQIVND (reference sequence). CDR3 DNA: TGTGAGACGGCCGGGGTAGGGGCTGAAGCTTTCTTT. Residues: CETAGVGAEAFF. Full variable domain (rest looked up from reference TRBV19 and TRBJ1-1): DGGITQSPKYLFRKEGQNVTLSCEQNLNHDAMYWYRQDPGQGLRLIYYSQIVNDFQKGDIAEGYSVSREKKESFPLTVTSAQKNPTAFYLCETAGVGAEAFFGQGTRLTVV.

The chain uses TRBV18 and TRBJ2-7; D may be TRBD2 (7 bases). Germline V gene data show CDR1 as KGHSH and CDR2 as LQKENI. The CDR3 runs 15 residues. V lost 5 bases and J 1 base, leaving 15 bases between the germline ends. The CDR3 sequence is CASSGGAGKSYEQYF. CDR3 DNA: TGTGCCAGCTCAGGGGGGGCAGGTAAATCCTACGAGCAGTACTTC.

The CDR3 loop reads CASSQDRGRTEAFF. The CDR3 DNA sequence: TGCGCCAGCAGCCAAGACAGGGGGAGGACTGAAGCTTTCTTT. The rearrangement links TRBV4-1 to TRBJ1-1; TRBD1 aligns across 7 bases. The J segment lost 5 bases and the V segment lost 0 bases, leaving 3 bases of the junction unmatched. The CDR3 contains 14 residues. The germline V gene has CDR1 MGHRA and CDR2 YSYEKL.

The gene calls are TRBV18 and TRBJ2-7; D remains ambiguous. With 3 bases removed from V and 0 bases from J, the gap between germline ends came to 3 bases. Germline-derived CDR1 and CDR2 are KGHSH and LQKENI. The CDR3 length is 12 residues. The CDR3 region has the DNA TGTGCCAGCTCACCCGTCTCCTACGAGCAGTACTTC. This codes for CASSPVSYEQYF.

The rearrangement uses TRBV3-1 (or the pseudogene TRBV3-2) and TRBJ2-7, with D unresolved. The CDR3 consists of 13 residues. Germline CDR1 reads LGHDT; CDR2 reads YNNKEL (reference sequence). V was clipped by 4 bases and J by 4 bases, with 11 bases between them. CDR3: CASSRLGNYEQYF. CDR3 in DNA: TGTGCCAGCAGCCGGTTAGGAAATTACGAGCAGTACTTC.

This CDR3 reads CASSSGLPYEQYF. CDR3 nucleotides: TGCGCCAGCAGCTCCGGACTGCCCTACGAGCAGTACTTC. This chain links TRBV5-1 with TRBJ2-7, with D tentatively TRBD2 (5 bases). Germline V gene sequence: CDR1 SGHRS, CDR2 YFSETQ. Trimming removed 3 bases at V and 2 bases at J, with 9 bases between. The CDR3 extends over 13 amino acids.

This chain joins TRBV6-5 and TRBJ2-5, with D perhaps TRBD1 or TRBD2 (5 bases each). Germline V CDR1 and CDR2: MNHEY, SVGAGI. The CDR3 length is 16 residues. V lost 0 bases and J lost 5, with 16 bases in between. Here the CDR3 DNA reads TGTGCCAGCAGTTACTCGGGACGCTCAGCAAGGGAGACCCAGTACTTC. This sequence encodes CASSYSGRSARETQYF.

V is TRBV5-1 and J is TRBJ1-1, with D possibly matching TRBD1 (6 bases). Germline loops: CDR1 SGHRS, CDR2 YFSETQ. This CDR3 is 15 amino acids long. V was shortened by 4 bases and J by 6 bases, with 19 bases between the two germline ends. CDR3 nucleotides: TGCGCCAGCAGCGGATTGGGGGGCTTGAGTCCTGAAGCTTTCTTT. It translates to CASSGLGGLSPEAFF.

This chain joins TRBV2 and TRBJ1-5, with D possibly TRBD1 on 6 matching bases. Trimming stripped 7 bases from V and 0 bases from J, with 13 bases between. The CDR3 contains 15 residues. The germline V gene has CDR1 SNHLY and CDR2 FYNNEI. The CDR3: CASTRDMYSNQPQHF. CDR3 nucleotide sequence: TGTGCCAGCACCAGGGACATGTATAGCAATCAGCCCCAGCATTTT.

The V and J genes are TRBV15 and TRBJ1-5, with TRBD1 as a possible D gene (6 bases). The CDR3 is 15 amino acids. V lost 4 bases, J lost 5 bases, and 15 bases lay in between. CDR1 is LNHNV, CDR2 YYDKDF, per germline (reference sequence). CDR3 sequence reads: CATSTYYRVDQPQHF. The CDR3 DNA reads TGTGCCACCAGCACCTACTACAGGGTGGATCAGCCCCAGCATTTT.

The chain combines TRBV28 with TRBJ2-7, with a weak D call TRBD2 (7 bases). Deletions cut 7 bases from V and 3 bases from J, with 22 bases between. The CDR3 extends over 16 amino acids. Germline CDR1 is MDHEN and CDR2 is SYDVKM. CDR3 residues: CASISLGGAGIYEQYF. The CDR3 nucleotides are TGTGCCAGCATCTCCCTAGGGGGGGCTGGCATCTACGAGCAGTACTTC.

The rearrangement joins TRBV6-5 to TRBJ1-3; 7 bases match TRBD1. The CDR3 consists of 15 residues. Germline lookup yields CDR1 MNHEY and CDR2 SVGAGI. The J segment lost 2 bases and the V segment lost 6 bases, leaving 7 bases of the junction unmatched. For the CDR3, the DNA is TGTGCCAGCAGCTATACAGGGGAGGCTGGAAACACCATATATTTT. As protein: CASSYTGEAGNTIYF.

The V and J genes are TRBV6-6 and TRBJ1-5; no firm D call. Per germline, CDR1 MNHNY and CDR2 SVGAGI (reference sequence). Trimming removed 2 bases at V and 2 bases at J, with 13 bases between. This CDR3 contains 16 residues. DNA of the CDR3: TGTGCCAGCAGTTACCCCGTTGTCGGGGGCAATCAGCCCCAGCATTTT. It translates to CASSYPVVGGNQPQHF.